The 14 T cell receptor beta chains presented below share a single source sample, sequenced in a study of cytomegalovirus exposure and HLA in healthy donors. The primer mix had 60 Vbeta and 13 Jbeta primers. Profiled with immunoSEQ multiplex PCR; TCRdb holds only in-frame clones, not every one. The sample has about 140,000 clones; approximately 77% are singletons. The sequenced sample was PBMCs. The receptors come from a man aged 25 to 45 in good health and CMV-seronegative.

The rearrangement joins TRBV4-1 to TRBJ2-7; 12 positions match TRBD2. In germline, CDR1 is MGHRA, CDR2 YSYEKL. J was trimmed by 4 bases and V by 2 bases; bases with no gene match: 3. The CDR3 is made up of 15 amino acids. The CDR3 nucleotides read TGCGCCAGCAGCCAACCTCTAGCGGGAGGGTACGAGCAGTACTTC. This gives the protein CASSQPLAGGYEQYF.

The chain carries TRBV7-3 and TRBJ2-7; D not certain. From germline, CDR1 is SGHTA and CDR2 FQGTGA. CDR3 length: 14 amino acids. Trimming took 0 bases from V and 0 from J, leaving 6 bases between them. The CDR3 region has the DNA TGTGCCAGCAGCTTAACTCCGGGCTCCTACGAGCAGTACTTC. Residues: CASSLTPGSYEQYF.

In DNA, the CDR3 is TGTGCCAGCAGCACCATTCGGGGTGATGAGCAGTTCTTC. Its protein is CASSTIRGDEQFF. The rearrangement links TRBV13 to TRBJ2-1; TRBD2 might be the D (5 bases). V was shortened by 5 bases and J by 8 bases, with 13 bases between the two germline ends. This CDR3 comprises 13 residues. From germline, CDR1 is PRHDT and CDR2 FYEKMQ (reference sequence). The whole variable domain, filled in from reference TRBV13 and TRBJ2-1, reads AAGVIQSPRHLIKEKRETATLKCYPIPRHDTVYWYQQGPGQDPQFLISFYEKMQSDKGSIPDRFSAQQFSDYHSELNMSSLELGDSALYFCASSTIRGDEQFFGPGTRLTVL.

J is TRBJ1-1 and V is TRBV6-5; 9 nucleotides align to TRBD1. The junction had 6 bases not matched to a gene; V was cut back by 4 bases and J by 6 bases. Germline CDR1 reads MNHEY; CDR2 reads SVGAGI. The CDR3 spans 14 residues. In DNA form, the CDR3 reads TGTGCCAGCAGTTCCGGGACAGGGAGGGCTGAAGCTTTCTTT. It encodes CASSSGTGRAEAFF.

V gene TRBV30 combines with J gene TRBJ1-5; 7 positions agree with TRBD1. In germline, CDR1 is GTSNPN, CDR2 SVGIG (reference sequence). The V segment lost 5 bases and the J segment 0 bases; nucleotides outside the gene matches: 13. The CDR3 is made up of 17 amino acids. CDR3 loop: CAWGGTDSYPSNQPQHF. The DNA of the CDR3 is TGTGCCTGGGGGGGGACAGACTCATACCCTAGCAATCAGCCCCAGCATTTT.

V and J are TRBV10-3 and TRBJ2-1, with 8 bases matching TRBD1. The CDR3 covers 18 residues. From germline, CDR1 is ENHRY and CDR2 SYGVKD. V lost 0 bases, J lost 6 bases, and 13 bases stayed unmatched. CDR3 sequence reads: CAISESIPGQGASNEQFF. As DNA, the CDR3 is TGTGCCATCAGTGAGTCAATCCCCGGGCAGGGGGCCAGCAATGAGCAGTTCTTC.

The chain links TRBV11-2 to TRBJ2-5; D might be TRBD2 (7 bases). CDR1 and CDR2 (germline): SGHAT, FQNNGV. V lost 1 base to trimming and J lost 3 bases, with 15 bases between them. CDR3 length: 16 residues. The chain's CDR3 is CASSLGVGGREETQYF. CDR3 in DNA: TGTGCCAGCAGCTTAGGTGTAGGGGGGAGGGAAGAGACCCAGTACTTC.

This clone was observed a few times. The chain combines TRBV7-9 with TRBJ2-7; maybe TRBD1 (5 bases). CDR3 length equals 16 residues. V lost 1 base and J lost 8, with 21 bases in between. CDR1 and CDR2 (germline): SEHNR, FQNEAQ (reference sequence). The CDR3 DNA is TGTGCCAGCAGCTTAGTGCAGAGGACACGCTTAGGGAAGCAGTACTTC. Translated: CASSLVQRTRLGKQYF.

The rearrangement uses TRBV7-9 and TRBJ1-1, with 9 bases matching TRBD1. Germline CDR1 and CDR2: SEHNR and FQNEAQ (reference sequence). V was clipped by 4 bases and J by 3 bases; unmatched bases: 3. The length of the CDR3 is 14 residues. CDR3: CASSSQGADTEAFF. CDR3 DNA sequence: TGTGCCAGCAGCTCACAGGGGGCGGACACTGAAGCTTTCTTT.

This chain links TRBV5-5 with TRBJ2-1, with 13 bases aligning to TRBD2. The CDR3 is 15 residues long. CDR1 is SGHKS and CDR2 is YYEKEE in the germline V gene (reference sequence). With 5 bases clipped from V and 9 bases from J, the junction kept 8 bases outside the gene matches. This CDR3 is CASSWTSGSISEQFF. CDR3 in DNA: TGTGCCAGCAGTTGGACTAGCGGGAGCATCTCTGAGCAGTTCTTC.

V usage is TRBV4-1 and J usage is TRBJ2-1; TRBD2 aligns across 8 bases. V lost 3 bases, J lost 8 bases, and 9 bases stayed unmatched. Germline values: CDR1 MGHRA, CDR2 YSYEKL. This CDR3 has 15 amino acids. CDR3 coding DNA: TGCGCCAGCAGCCAGTCGGGGGGGTCGAGCGATGAGCAGTTCTTC. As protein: CASSQSGGSSDEQFF.

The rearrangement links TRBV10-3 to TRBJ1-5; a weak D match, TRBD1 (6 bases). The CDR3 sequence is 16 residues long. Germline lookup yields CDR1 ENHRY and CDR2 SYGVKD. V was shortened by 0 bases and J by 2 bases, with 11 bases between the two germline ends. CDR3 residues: CAISESGGGGNQPQHF. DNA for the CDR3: TGTGCCATCAGTGAGTCGGGAGGGGGTGGCAATCAGCCCCAGCATTTT.

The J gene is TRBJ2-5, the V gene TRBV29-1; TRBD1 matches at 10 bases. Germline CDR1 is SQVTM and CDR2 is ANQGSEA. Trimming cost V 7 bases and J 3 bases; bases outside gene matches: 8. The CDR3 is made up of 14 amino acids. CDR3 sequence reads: CSANPGQGKETQYF. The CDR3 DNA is TGCAGCGCCAATCCGGGACAGGGGAAAGAGACCCAGTACTTC. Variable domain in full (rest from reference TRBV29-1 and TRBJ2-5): SAVISQKPSRDICQRGTSLTIQCQVDSQVTMMFWYRQQPGQSLTLIATANQGSEATYESGFVIDKFPISRPNLTFSTLTVSNMSPEDSSIYLCSANPGQGKETQYFGPGTRLLVL.

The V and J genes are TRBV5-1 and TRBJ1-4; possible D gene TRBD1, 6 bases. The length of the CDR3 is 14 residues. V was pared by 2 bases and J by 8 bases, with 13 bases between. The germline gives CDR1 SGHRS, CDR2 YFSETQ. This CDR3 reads CASSFAQGGEKLFF. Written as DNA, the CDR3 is TGCGCCAGCAGCTTCGCACAGGGTGGCGAAAAACTGTTTTTT.